Following are 15 T cell receptor beta chains from one sample sequenced in a study of identical twins. TCRdb reprocessed the 5' RACE reads with MiXCR, giving one entry per CDR3 protein. Of approximately 620,000 distinct CDR3 sequences listed, 8.5% to 9% are singletons. The data also belong to a second study, concerning yellow fever vaccine responses in identical twins.

Sequenced input: PBMCs. All receptors derive from a woman aged 18-29 years in good health.

The rearrangement joins TRBV7-9 to TRBJ2-5; D ambiguous. V was pared by 2 bases and J by 2 bases, with 12 bases between. This CDR3 has 15 residues. Germline V gives CDR1 SEHNR, CDR2 FQNEAQ (reference sequence). The DNA for the CDR3 is TGTGCCAGCAGCTTACACCAGGATAATCAAGAGACCCAGTACTTC. Protein sequence: CASSLHQDNQETQYF. The full variable domain, its missing parts supplied by reference TRBV7-9 and TRBJ2-5, is DTGVSQNPRHKITKRGQNVTFRCDPISEHNRLYWYRQTLGQGPEFLTYFQNEAQLEKSRLLSDRFSAERPKGSFSTLEIQRTEQGDSAMYLCASSLHQDNQETQYFGPGTRLLVL.

This sequence joins TRBV27 and TRBJ2-2, with a tentative D call TRBD1 (6 bases). Germline values: CDR1 MNHEY, CDR2 SMNVEV (reference sequence). Trimming took 7 bases from V and 0 from J, leaving 12 bases between them. This CDR3 has 15 amino acids. CDR3: CASKLWGPNTGELFF. The DNA of the CDR3 is TGTGCCAGCAAATTGTGGGGGCCGAACACCGGGGAGCTGTTTTTT.

This clonotype was detected a few times. The chain has TRBV3-1 and TRBJ1-4, with D unclear. Between the trimmed V and J ends, which lost 4 bases and 5 bases, there was a span of 11 bases. This CDR3 comprises 14 residues. Germline values: CDR1 LGHDT, CDR2 YNNKEL (reference sequence). CDR3 in DNA: TGTGCCAGCAGCCCTGGAGGGAAGAATGAAAAACTGTTTTTT. This codes for CASSPGGKNEKLFF.

This clonotype was observed many times. The chain joins TRBV4-1 to TRBJ2-7; 12 nucleotides agree with TRBD2. CDR3 length equals 15 residues. Trimming took 2 bases from V and 7 from J; bases not matched to a gene: 6. CDR1 is MGHRA, CDR2 YSYEKL, per germline. CDR3 nucleotides: TGCGCCAGCAGCCAACCGACTAGCGGGAGTCATGAGCAGTACTTC. As protein: CASSQPTSGSHEQYF.

V gene TRBV11-2 combines with J gene TRBJ2-7; TRBD1 is a possible D gene (6 bases). Trimming removed 0 bases from V and 3 bases from J, with 12 bases in between. The CDR3 runs to 15 residues. Germline CDR1 and CDR2: SGHAT and FQNNGV. CDR3 DNA: TGTGCCAGCAGCTTAGAGTGGGGGCCGAACTACGAGCAGTACTTC. Translating gives CASSLEWGPNYEQYF.

This clonotype was observed many times. V and J are TRBV6-2 or TRBV6-3 and TRBJ1-6, with D tentatively TRBD1 (5 bases). The CDR3 is 16 amino acids. Looked up from germline, CDR1 is MNHEY and CDR2 is SVGEGT. The V and J ends lost 6 bases and 2 bases respectively, with 14 bases between them. The DNA for the CDR3 is TGTGCCAGCAGCCTCGGGGCCATCACCTATAATTCACCCCTCCACTTT. This sequence encodes CASSLGAITYNSPLHF.

The table lists this clonotype with many counts. The CDR3 nucleotides are TGTGCCAGTGGACAGGTCACCTACGAGCAGTACTTC. As protein: CASGQVTYEQYF. The rearrangement uses TRBV2 and TRBJ2-7; 7 bases fit TRBD1. The CDR3 runs 12 residues. Looked up from germline, CDR1 is SNHLY and CDR2 is FYNNEI. J was trimmed by 2 bases and V by 9 bases; bases with no gene match: 4.

The table lists this clonotype with a few counts. The chain couples TRBV5-1 to TRBJ2-1; D possibly corresponds to TRBD2 (6 bases). Germline V gene lookup returns CDR1 SGHRS and CDR2 YFSETQ. Trimming removed 4 bases at V and 10 bases at J, with 21 bases between. The CDR3 has 15 residues. The CDR3 DNA follows: TGCGCCAGCAGCCCCCAGAGTTCGACTAGTTTCGAGCAGTTCTTC. It encodes CASSPQSSTSFEQFF.

The table lists this clonotype with a few counts. The chain links TRBV7-2 to TRBJ2-1; 7 bases are a match to TRBD1. V was clipped by 0 bases and J by 5 bases; unmatched bases: 13. The CDR3 loop spans 18 amino acids. Per germline, CDR1 SGHTA and CDR2 FQGNSA. CDR3 coding DNA: TGTGCCAGCAGCTTAGCGCTAGTGGGGCAGGGGGTAAACAATGAGCAGTTCTTC. This gives the protein CASSLALVGQGVNNEQFF.

This clonotype was counted at least ten times. The chain employs TRBV12-3 or TRBV12-4 and TRBJ2-1; a weak D match, TRBD2 (5 bases). This CDR3 region has 12 residues. Trimming pared 6 bases from V and 4 bases from J, leaving 7 bases between. Here the CDR3 reads CASRWTYNEQFF. In DNA, the CDR3 is TGTGCCAGCAGGTGGACTTACAATGAGCAGTTCTTC.

The chain joins TRBV29-1 to TRBJ2-3; D perhaps matches TRBD1 (7 bases). The CDR3 has 13 residues. V lost 7 bases, J lost 8 bases, and 19 bases lay in between. The V gene's germline CDR1 is SQVTM and CDR2 ANQGSEA. The CDR3 nucleotides are TGCAGCGCCCGACAGGGAGGTTTCGGTACGCAGTATTTT. Translation: CSARQGGFGTQYF.

Many counts were recorded for this clonotype. This chain uses TRBV4-3 with TRBJ2-1, with D possibly being TRBD2 (5 bases). Germline CDR1 LGHNA, CDR2 YSLEER. Trimming removed 2 bases from V and 7 bases from J, with 15 bases in between. The CDR3 extends over 15 amino acids. CDR3 protein: CASSQNSGPGNEQFF. The CDR3 DNA reads TGCGCCAGCAGCCAAAACTCCGGGCCGGGGAATGAGCAGTTCTTC.

The chain links TRBV12-3 or TRBV12-4 to TRBJ1-2, with D unresolved. Trimming left V 2 bases short and J 7 bases short, with 11 bases between. This CDR3 is 13 amino acids long. CDR3 sequence: CASSLFRFAGYTF. The CDR3 nucleotides are TGTGCCAGCAGTTTATTCAGGTTCGCTGGCTACACCTTC.

A remark on this clonotype: A junction end diverges from the germline sequence, so it may reflect a read error. The chain joins TRBV28 to TRBJ2-4; possibly TRBD2 for D (5 bases). The germline V gene encodes CDR1 MDHEN and CDR2 SYDVKM. The CDR3 extends over 16 amino acids. The CDR3 DNA follows: TGTGCCTGCAGTTTAGGGCGGGTATTAGCCAAAAACATTCAGTACTTC. It encodes CACSLGRVLAKNIQYF. Using reference TRBV28 and TRBJ2-4 for the parts outside the CDR3, the full variable domain is DVKVTQSSRYLVKRTGEKVFLECVQDMDHENMFWYRQDPGLGLRLIYFSYDVKMKEKGDIPEGYSVSREKKERFSLILESASTNQTSMYLCACSLGRVLAKNIQYFGAGTRLSVL.

The rearrangement joins TRBV3-1 to TRBJ2-7, with D perhaps TRBD1 or TRBD2 (5 bases each). In germline, CDR1 is LGHDT, CDR2 YNNKEL (reference sequence). The V and J ends lost 1 base and 0 bases respectively, with 19 bases between them. CDR3 length: 18 amino acids. The CDR3 loop reads CASSQVGTKLADSYEQYF. In DNA form, the CDR3 reads TGTGCCAGCAGCCAAGTAGGGACCAAACTGGCGGACTCCTACGAGCAGTACTTC.